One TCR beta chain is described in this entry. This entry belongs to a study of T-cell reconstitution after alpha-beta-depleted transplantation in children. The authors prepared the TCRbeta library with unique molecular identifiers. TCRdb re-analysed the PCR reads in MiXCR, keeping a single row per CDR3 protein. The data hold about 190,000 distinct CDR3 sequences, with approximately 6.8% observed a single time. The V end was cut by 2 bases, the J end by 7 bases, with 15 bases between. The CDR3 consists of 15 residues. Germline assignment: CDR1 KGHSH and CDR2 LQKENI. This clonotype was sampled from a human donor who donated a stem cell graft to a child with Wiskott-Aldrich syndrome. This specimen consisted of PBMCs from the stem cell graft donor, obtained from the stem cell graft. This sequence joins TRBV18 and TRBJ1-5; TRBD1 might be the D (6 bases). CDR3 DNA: TGTGCCAGCTCACCAGTTGGGGGGGGCGGACAGCCCCAGCATTTT. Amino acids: CASSPVGGGGQPQHF.